Below, 27 T cell receptor beta chains from the same sample are listed, as sequenced in a study of monozygotic twins with inflammatory bowel disease. For each CDR3 protein, TCRdb gives one entry from its re-call of the 5' RACE reads, without DNA. The sample data list about 350,000 distinct CDR3 sequences. Sequenced: blood. Receptors were obtained from a human donor with ulcerative colitis or Crohn's disease, or a healthy co-twin of an affected twin (not recorded which).

The chain recombines TRBV18 with TRBJ2-5; TCRdb's D call of TRBD1 is untestable without DNA. CDR3 size: 14 residues. The germline CDR1 and CDR2 sequences are KGHSH and LQKENI. CDR3 amino acids: CASSRSGGGETQYF.

The chain combines TRBV29-1 with TRBJ1-2. The CDR3 is made up of 12 amino acids. CDR1 is SQVTM and CDR2 is ANQGSEA in the germline V gene. CDR3 in amino acids: CSVVNPNYGYTF.

The chain has TRBV19 and TRBJ1-2; TCRdb gives TRBD1 as the D gene, but with no DNA this cannot be confirmed. The CDR3 totals 16 residues. Looked up from germline, CDR1 is LNHDA and CDR2 is SQIVND (reference sequence). The CDR3 reads CASRPPGTDRVYGYTF. The whole variable domain, remainder taken from reference TRBV19 and TRBJ1-2, is DGGITQSPKYLFRKEGQNVTLSCEQNLNHDAMYWYRQDPGQGLRLIYYSQIVNDFQKGDIAEGYSVSREKKESFPLTVTSAQKNPTAFYLCASRPPGTDRVYGYTFGSGTRLTVV.

This CDR3 is CASSLGYRASTDTQYF. The rearrangement joins TRBV5-4 to TRBJ2-3. The germline CDR1 and CDR2 sequences are SGHNT and YYREEE (reference sequence). The CDR3 contains 16 residues.

The genes are TRBV7-9 and TRBJ2-7; the TCRdb call, TRBD1, lacks DNA for checking. The length of the CDR3 is 16 residues. CDR1 and CDR2 from the germline V gene are SEHNR and FQNEAQ (reference sequence). This CDR3 is CASSAPGTGFSYEQYF. The full variable domain, rest sourced from reference TRBV7-9 and TRBJ2-7, is DTGVSQNPRHKITKRGQNVTFRCDPISEHNRLYWYRQTLGQGPEFLTYFQNEAQLEKSRLLSDRFSAERPKGSFSTLEIQRTEQGDSAMYLCASSAPGTGFSYEQYFGPGTRLTVT.

This chain connects TRBV7-2 to TRBJ1-2. The germline CDR1 and CDR2 sequences are SGHTA and FQGNSA. This CDR3 comprises 15 residues. The CDR3 here is CASSSGTSPNYGYTF.

The V and J genes are TRBV15 and TRBJ2-1; TCRdb's D call, TRBD1, is unchecked because there is no DNA. The CDR3 contains 13 residues. Germline V gene sequence: CDR1 LNHNV, CDR2 YYDKDF (reference sequence). This CDR3 reads CATSRVGVDEQFF.

The V call is TRBV20-1, the J call TRBJ2-7. The germline V gene encodes CDR1 DFQATT and CDR2 SNEGSKA (reference sequence). The CDR3 contains 12 residues. CDR3 sequence: CSASVQNYEQYF.

The chain has TRBV27 and TRBJ2-3; TCRdb's D gene call, TRBD2, goes unchecked for lack of DNA. CDR3 size: 16 residues. Germline lookup yields CDR1 MNHEY and CDR2 SMNVEV (reference sequence). The CDR3 loop is CASSFLGGRGSDTQYF.

The chain is built from TRBV2 and TRBJ2-2; TCRdb lists TRBD1, though no DNA is available to test this call. The CDR3 sequence is 16 residues long. Germline V gives CDR1 SNHLY, CDR2 FYNNEI. CDR3 loop: CASSRDSTGVLGELFF.

The chain carries TRBV7-9 and TRBJ1-1. Looked up from germline, CDR1 is SEHNR and CDR2 is FQNEAQ (reference sequence). There are 13 residues in the CDR3. The CDR3 protein is CASSLAYNTEAFF.

The chain uses TRBV15 and TRBJ2-1; TCRdb selects TRBD2, and the lack of DNA leaves this call unchecked. Germline CDR1 and CDR2: LNHNV and YYDKDF (reference sequence). This CDR3 comprises 18 residues. The CDR3 here is CATSRDRGGLAVYNEQFF. The whole variable domain, remainder taken from reference TRBV15 and TRBJ2-1, is DAMVIQNPRYQVTQFGKPVTLSCSQTLNHNVMYWYQQKSSQAPKLLFHYYDKDFNNEADTPDNFQSRRPNTSFCFLDIRSPGLGDTAMYLCATSRDRGGLAVYNEQFFGPGTRLTVL.

The chain joins TRBV5-1 to TRBJ2-5; the TCRdb call, TRBD1, lacks DNA for checking. Per germline, CDR1 SGHRS and CDR2 YFSETQ. This CDR3 has 15 residues. CDR3 amino acids: CASSLDTGIQETQYF. The full variable domain, with the rest looked up from reference TRBV5-1 and TRBJ2-5, is KAGVTQTPRYLIKTRGQQVTLSCSPISGHRSVSWYQQTPGQGLQFLFEYFSETQRNKGNFPGRFSGRQFSNSRSEMNVSTLELGDSALYLCASSLDTGIQETQYFGPGTRLLVL.

This chain uses TRBV20-1 with TRBJ2-2. The CDR3 covers 11 residues. Germline V gives CDR1 DFQATT, CDR2 SNEGSKA (reference sequence). CDR3 residues: CSARRTGELFF.

The gene calls are TRBV20-1 and TRBJ2-4; TCRdb picks TRBD2, but there is no DNA to check that call. Germline V CDR1 and CDR2: DFQATT, SNEGSKA (reference sequence). The CDR3 covers 15 residues. CDR3: CSALGAGVAKNIQYF.

The J gene is TRBJ2-3, the V gene TRBV12-3 or TRBV12-4; the D call of TRBD1 rests on TCRdb alone, since no DNA is present to check it. CDR3 length equals 14 residues. CDR3 region: CASSLGSGSVTQYF.

The chain combines TRBV28 with TRBJ2-7; the D call of TRBD1 rests on TCRdb alone, since no DNA is present to check it. The CDR3 consists of 15 residues. Germline V gene lookup returns CDR1 MDHEN and CDR2 SYDVKM. CDR3 protein: CASSPGQGITYEQYF.

The chain has TRBV7-9 and TRBJ2-7; TCRdb selects TRBD1, and the lack of DNA leaves this call unchecked. The CDR3 is made up of 13 amino acids. The germline V gene has CDR1 SEHNR and CDR2 FQNEAQ (reference sequence). The CDR3 spells CASMRTDKYEQYF.

This sequence joins TRBV5-1 and TRBJ1-1. The CDR3 is 13 amino acids. Germline V gene data show CDR1 as SGHRS and CDR2 as YFSETQ. This CDR3 reads CASRVGLNTEAFF.

The chain combines TRBV6-1 with TRBJ2-7. In germline, CDR1 is MNHNS, CDR2 SASEGT. The CDR3 sequence is 11 residues long. Here the CDR3 reads CASRRTYEQYF.

This chain uses TRBV20-1 with TRBJ2-4; the TRBD1 assignment by TCRdb is unverifiable without DNA. Germline V lookup: CDR1 DFQATT, CDR2 SNEGSKA (reference sequence). The CDR3 runs 15 residues. The CDR3 protein is CSARQGAWAKNIQYF.

The chain carries TRBV5-1 and TRBJ1-2; the TCRdb D gene call, TRBD1, has no DNA to confirm it. The CDR3 runs 15 residues. Germline V lookup: CDR1 SGHRS, CDR2 YFSETQ. CDR3 sequence: CASGGWTRQIYGYTF. The full variable domain, in which reference TRBV5-1 and TRBJ1-2 provide the parts outside the CDR3, is KAGVTQTPRYLIKTRGQQVTLSCSPISGHRSVSWYQQTPGQGLQFLFEYFSETQRNKGNFPGRFSGRQFSNSRSEMNVSTLELGDSALYLCASGGWTRQIYGYTFGSGTRLTVV.

The chain carries TRBV5-1 and TRBJ2-7; TCRdb designates TRBD2, a call that cannot be tested without DNA. The CDR3 is 17 residues long. Germline V gene lookup returns CDR1 SGHRS and CDR2 YFSETQ. The CDR3 reads CASSLTGLAGGSYEQYF.

The chain is built from TRBV6-1 and TRBJ2-3; TCRdb selects TRBD1, and the lack of DNA leaves this call unchecked. Germline lookup yields CDR1 MNHNS and CDR2 SASEGT. This CDR3 has 18 residues. The CDR3 loop reads CASSGIDRRDRATDTQYF.

The chain is built from TRBV12-3 or TRBV12-4 and TRBJ2-4; the TCRdb D gene call, TRBD1, has no DNA to confirm it. This CDR3 is built from 13 residues. CDR3 amino acids: CASRSGQGSMQYF.

J is TRBJ2-1 and V is TRBV12-3 or TRBV12-4. The CDR3 consists of 13 residues. The CDR3 spells CASSPDGVNEQFF.

The chain recombines TRBV20-1 with TRBJ2-7; TCRdb designates TRBD2, a call that cannot be tested without DNA. Per germline, CDR1 DFQATT and CDR2 SNEGSKA (reference sequence). The CDR3 sequence is 12 residues long. This CDR3 is CSARGLPEVQYF.